Presented here are 29 T cell receptor beta chains from one specimen sequenced in a study of blood T cell repertoires in COVID-19. Profiled with immunoSEQ multiplex PCR; TCRdb holds only in-frame clones, not every one. The sample shows tens of thousands of clones, more than 75% of them seen only once. Specimen: peripheral blood. These TCRs come from a human donor in a cohort sampled during active COVID-19.

The chain links TRBV5-6 to TRBJ1-2, with D hard to call. The V gene's germline CDR1 is SGHDT and CDR2 YYEEEE. CDR3 length equals 12 residues. Trimming removed 0 bases from V and 7 bases from J, with 7 bases in between. CDR3 sequence (DNA): TGTGCCAGCAGCTTGGCACAGTTTGGCTACACCTTC. Its translation is CASSLAQFGYTF.

V usage is TRBV2 and J usage is TRBJ2-2, with D maybe TRBD1 (6 bases). Between the trimmed V and J ends, which lost 5 bases and 1 base, there was a span of 14 bases. CDR1 and CDR2 (germline): SNHLY, FYNNEI. The CDR3 loop spans 16 amino acids. The CDR3 nucleotides read TGTGCCAGCAGTTTCGAGGGGGTGCAGAACACCGGGGAGCTGTTTTTT. It specifies CASSFEGVQNTGELFF.

V usage is TRBV10-2 and J usage is TRBJ1-2; TRBD1 aligns across 8 bases. The J segment lost 6 bases and the V segment lost 0 bases, leaving 6 bases of the junction unmatched. Germline V gene lookup returns CDR1 WSHSY and CDR2 SAAADI. The CDR3 runs to 15 residues. The CDR3 region has the DNA TGCGCCAGCAGTGAGTCTGTCAGGGGGCCCAATGGCTACACCTTC. Translating gives CASSESVRGPNGYTF.

This chain joins TRBV7-2 and TRBJ2-7; D might be TRBD2 (5 bases). CDR3 length equals 16 residues. Trimming pared 1 base from V and 6 bases from J, leaving 19 bases between. Germline V gene sequence: CDR1 SGHTA, CDR2 FQGNSA. CDR3 sequence (DNA): TGTGCCAGCAGCTTAGGTTGGCGGGCCGAACCGGTCGAGCAGTACTTC. Its protein is CASSLGWRAEPVEQYF.

The genes are TRBV7-3 and TRBJ1-2; perhaps TRBD1 as D (6 bases). CDR3 size: 16 residues. Germline V gene sequence: CDR1 SGHTA, CDR2 FQGTGA. V was clipped by 0 bases and J by 0 bases, with 11 bases between them. CDR3 amino acids: CASSLTLAGANYGYTF. The CDR3 DNA reads TGTGCCAGCAGCTTAACGTTAGCAGGGGCTAACTATGGCTACACCTTC.

The chain carries TRBV5-1 and TRBJ1-1; 7 positions match TRBD1. CDR1 and CDR2 (germline): SGHRS, YFSETQ. V trimming: 4 bases; J trimming: 4 bases; junction bases outside the gene matches: 16. The CDR3 spans 17 residues. In nucleotides, the CDR3 is TGCGCCAGCAGCCCGCTCCCTGTACAGGGGCCATCCACTGAAGCTTTCTTT. Translated, it gives CASSPLPVQGPSTEAFF.

This clone was counted once. This chain links TRBV6-2 or TRBV6-3 with TRBJ1-5; D unclear. V was cut by 4 bases and J by 1 base, with 8 bases left in between. Germline CDR1 reads MNHEY; CDR2 reads SVGEGT. The CDR3 extends over 14 amino acids. Written as DNA, the CDR3 is TGTGCCAGCAGTTCAGAGGGAAGCAATCAGCCCCAGCATTTT. It translates to CASSSEGSNQPQHF.

The chain has TRBV18 and TRBJ2-1; 14 nucleotides align to TRBD2. The CDR3 extends over 16 amino acids. Germline trimming cut 0 bases from V and 6 bases from J; bases unmatched to any gene: 1. CDR1 KGHSH and CDR2 LQKENI come from the germline V gene. The CDR3 region is CASSPPGTSGSNEQFF. The CDR3 DNA reads TGTGCCAGCTCACCACCCGGGACTAGCGGGAGCAATGAGCAGTTCTTC.

This chain links TRBV5-1 with TRBJ2-7, with D maybe TRBD2 (6 bases). Germline CDR1 is SGHRS and CDR2 is YFSETQ. Trimming took 0 bases from V and 3 from J, leaving 10 bases between them. There are 14 residues in the CDR3. The CDR3 sequence: CASSLGLEIYEQYF. The CDR3 DNA follows: TGCGCCAGCAGCTTGGGACTAGAGATCTACGAGCAGTACTTC.

The V call is TRBV6-5, the J call TRBJ1-2; the D is unclear. Per the germline V gene, CDR1 is MNHEY and CDR2 is SVGAGI. The CDR3 consists of 14 residues. V lost 6 bases and J 2 bases, leaving 13 bases between the germline ends. CDR3 loop: CASRTSGGNYGYTF. Here the CDR3 DNA reads TGTGCCAGCAGGACCTCGGGAGGGAACTATGGCTACACCTTC.

This chain joins TRBV15 and TRBJ2-7; 9 bases line up with TRBD1. Trimming took 5 bases from V and 6 from J; bases not matched to a gene: 5. This CDR3 has 13 residues. Germline V gives CDR1 LNHNV, CDR2 YYDKDF (reference sequence). The CDR3 loop is CATSVGQGSEQYF. The CDR3 nucleotides are TGTGCCACCAGCGTGGGACAGGGTTCCGAGCAGTACTTC.

V is TRBV7-6 and J is TRBJ2-6; D is uncertain. The V gene lost 5 bases and the J gene lost 0 bases, with 8 bases spanning the gap. This CDR3 region has 15 residues. Germline CDR1 and CDR2: SGHVS and FNYEAQ. The CDR3 nucleotides read TGTGCCAGCAGCCCCACAAACTCTGGGGCCAACGTCCTGACTTTC. It codes for CASSPTNSGANVLTF.

The chain combines TRBV12-3 or TRBV12-4 with TRBJ1-1, with unresolved D. Trimming removed 3 bases from V and 0 bases from J, with 2 bases in between. This CDR3 region has 12 residues. The CDR3: CASSFMNTEAFF. CDR3 coding DNA: TGTGCCAGCAGTTTCATGAACACTGAAGCTTTCTTT.

V usage is TRBV7-8 and J usage is TRBJ2-1, with 13 bases aligning to TRBD2. This CDR3 comprises 16 residues. V shed 6 bases and J 4 bases; nucleotides not matched to a gene: 6. Looked up from germline, CDR1 is SGHVS and CDR2 is FQNEAQ. The CDR3 sequence: CASRAGLAGKYNEQFF. CDR3 DNA: TGTGCCAGCAGGGCGGGACTAGCGGGGAAATACAATGAGCAGTTCTTC.

The V call is TRBV9, the J call TRBJ2-3; TRBD2 matches at 14 bases. CDR3 length: 16 amino acids. Trimming cost V 6 bases and J 1 base; bases outside gene matches: 4. Per the germline V gene, CDR1 is SGDLS and CDR2 is YYNGEE. CDR3 coding DNA: TGTGCCAGCACCAGACTAGCGGGAGGGGGCACAGATACGCAGTATTTT. Protein product: CASTRLAGGGTDTQYF.

This chain joins TRBV2 and TRBJ1-2; D is perhaps TRBD1 (6 bases). Germline CDR1 SNHLY, CDR2 FYNNEI. The CDR3 consists of 15 residues. Trimming cost V 6 bases and J 5 bases, with 19 bases left between them. The CDR3 sequence is CASSPPRGRGYGYTF. CDR3 in DNA: TGTGCCAGCAGCCCTCCGAGGGGGAGAGGGTATGGCTACACCTTC.

The J gene is TRBJ1-1, the V gene TRBV6-6, with 7 bases fitting TRBD1. Trimming at V came to 0 bases and at J to 5 bases, leaving 6 bases not matched to a gene. Germline V gene data show CDR1 as MNHNY and CDR2 as SVGAGI (reference sequence). The CDR3 runs 15 residues. The CDR3 bases are TGTGCCAGCAGTTACTCGGTTGACAGGGTAACTGAAGCTTTCTTT. It encodes CASSYSVDRVTEAFF.

The rearrangement uses TRBV19 and TRBJ2-1; possible D gene TRBD2, 6 bases. The CDR3 is made up of 14 amino acids. The germline CDR1 and CDR2 sequences are LNHDA and SQIVND (reference sequence). The V end lost 8 bases, the J end lost 0 bases, and 11 bases lay between the germline ends. The CDR3 here is CASERVLSYNEQFF. The CDR3 DNA is TGTGCCAGTGAGCGGGTGCTCTCCTACAATGAGCAGTTCTTC.

This clone was seen only once. This chain uses TRBV4-1 with TRBJ2-5; 9 positions match TRBD2. The trim removed 2 bases at V and 5 bases at J, leaving 27 bases unmatched. This CDR3 is 22 amino acids long. Germline V gene data show CDR1 as MGHRA and CDR2 as YSYEKL. Here the CDR3 DNA reads TGCGCCAGCAGCCAACAGGCCCCGAAACGGGCGGGAGGGCAGACAAGAAAGGAGACCCAGTACTTC. Translation gives CASSQQAPKRAGGQTRKETQYF.

V and J are TRBV15 and TRBJ2-7; 9 bases are shared with TRBD2. Trimming removed 1 base from V and 0 bases from J; junction bases left unmatched: 4. This CDR3 region has 16 residues. CDR1 and CDR2 from the germline V gene are LNHNV and YYDKDF (reference sequence). This chain's CDR3 is CATSRAASGDSYEQYF. In nucleotides, the CDR3 is TGTGCCACCAGCAGAGCGGCTAGCGGGGACTCCTACGAGCAGTACTTC.

V gene TRBV11-2 combines with J gene TRBJ2-5, with TRBD1 as a possible D gene (6 bases). The V end was cut by 5 bases, the J end by 5 bases, with 12 bases between. CDR1 is SGHAT, CDR2 FQNNGV, per germline. The CDR3 extends over 13 amino acids. The CDR3 spells CASSPGARETQYF. The CDR3 DNA reads TGTGCCAGCAGCCCAGGGGCGCGGGAGACCCAGTACTTC.

This chain connects TRBV19 to TRBJ1-4; 7 nucleotides align to TRBD1. Germline CDR1 and CDR2: LNHDA and SQIVND (reference sequence). J was trimmed by 5 bases and V by 4 bases; bases with no gene match: 10. The CDR3 length is 16 residues. The CDR3 coding sequence is TGTGCCAGTAGTACCATCGACAGGGCTGAGAATGAAAAACTGTTTTTT. This sequence encodes CASSTIDRAENEKLFF.

The chain combines TRBV24-1 with TRBJ2-7; 15 nucleotides line up with TRBD2. J gave up 4 bases and V 1 base, and 4 bases lay outside the gene matches. The CDR3 totals 17 residues. Germline V gives CDR1 KGHDR, CDR2 SFDVKD. The CDR3: CATSDLIGTSGRYEQYF. Written as DNA, the CDR3 is TGTGCCACCAGTGATTTAATTGGGACTAGCGGGAGGTACGAGCAGTACTTC.

The rearrangement uses TRBV5-5 and TRBJ2-5; 11 nucleotides align to TRBD2. V lost 4 bases, J lost 5 bases, and 13 bases stayed unmatched. In germline, CDR1 is SGHKS, CDR2 YYEKEE (reference sequence). This CDR3 spans 17 amino acids. CDR3 in amino acids: CASSPGSSGGAGETQYF. The CDR3, as DNA: TGTGCCAGCAGCCCTGGGAGTAGCGGGGGGGCCGGGGAGACCCAGTACTTC.

The chain couples TRBV30 to TRBJ2-1, with 9 bases identical to TRBD1. The J segment lost 8 bases and the V segment lost 4 bases, leaving 9 bases of the junction unmatched. This CDR3 is 14 amino acids long. CDR1 and CDR2 from the germline V gene are GTSNPN and SVGIG (reference sequence). CDR3 protein: CAWNPGQGFDEQFF. The CDR3 region has the DNA TGTGCCTGGAATCCGGGACAGGGTTTCGATGAGCAGTTCTTC.

J is TRBJ2-5 and V is TRBV28, with D possibly matching TRBD2 (5 bases). The CDR3 contains 14 residues. CDR1 is MDHEN and CDR2 is SYDVKM in the germline V gene. Trimming took 5 bases from V and 2 from J, leaving 12 bases between them. CDR3 protein: CASSAPGSQETQYF. CDR3 coding DNA: TGTGCCAGCAGTGCTCCGGGGTCACAAGAGACCCAGTACTTC.

The chain joins TRBV14 to TRBJ2-7; 9 nucleotides align to TRBD1. V shed 4 bases and J 2 bases; nucleotides not matched to a gene: 9. This CDR3 has 16 amino acids. Germline V gene lookup returns CDR1 SGHDN and CDR2 FVKESK. The CDR3 DNA reads TGTGCCAGCAGCCGACAGGGACAGGGAGCCACCTACGAGCAGTACTTC. Translated: CASSRQGQGATYEQYF.

In its sample, this clone was seen once. J is TRBJ2-7 and V is TRBV29-1; 11 nucleotides match TRBD2. Germline CDR1 and CDR2: SQVTM and ANQGSEA. V shed 1 base and J 2 bases; nucleotides not matched to a gene: 7. The CDR3 totals 16 residues. CDR3 in amino acids: CSVEVVTSGGPYEQYF. In nucleotides, the CDR3 is TGCAGCGTTGAAGTTGTTACTAGCGGGGGTCCCTACGAGCAGTACTTC.

The chain joins TRBV30 to TRBJ1-2; 7 nucleotides agree with TRBD1. Germline V CDR1 and CDR2: GTSNPN, SVGIG (reference sequence). This CDR3 is 14 amino acids long. The V segment lost 3 bases and the J segment 5 bases; nucleotides outside the gene matches: 9. Here the CDR3 DNA reads TGTGCCTGGAGCGCTACAGGGGTTCCGTATGGCTACACCTTC. It encodes CAWSATGVPYGYTF.